This T cell receptor beta chain comes out of a study of T cell clusters in autoimmune cytopenias. Some 38,000 genome equivalents of blood DNA were amplified for TRB. CDR3 size: 15 residues. CDR1 and CDR2 (germline): MNHNS, SASEGT. Multiplex touch-down PCR amplified TRB using TRB-A and TRB-B pools in one tube. TCRdb re-called the multiplex PCR reads and catalogs CDR3 proteins one per entry, DNA excluded. The sample table sets out a few thousand distinct CDR3 sequences. The sample was also linked to a second study, of T cell repertoires in aging, cancer and after chemotherapy. Turning to that study: The repertoire data cannot show anything about immunological memory following chemotherapy.

The material sequenced was peripheral blood. The sequence was obtained from a human donor in good health. The V call is TRBV6-1, the J call TRBJ1-1. CDR3 residues: CASRDEGLLNTEAFF.